The sequence of this T cell receptor (beta chain) was determined in a study of shared clonotypes between healthy human individuals. Points on this clone: Its antigen is undetermined.

Only in-frame clones appear in the TCRdb table, and some are missing; sequencing was by immunoSEQ multiplex PCR. The sample holds over 850,000 clones; about four fifths are singletons and the top ten take more than 0.55%. The V gene end was trimmed by 6 bases and the J gene end by 4 bases; junction bases not matched to a gene: 10. The CDR3 runs 15 residues. Germline V CDR1 and CDR2: LNHDA, SQIVND (reference sequence). Memory CD4+ cells were the fraction left after CD45RA+ naive selection. Whole-study results and caveats: Tissue TCR repertoires likely differ from these blood-only repertoires.

This sequence was found in a man aged 18 to 30 in good health. Some clones in this sample may be carry-over from other donors' samples. The sample comprised memory CD4+ T cells from PBMCs. The sample's subset: CD45RA-negative fraction. The V and J genes are TRBV19 and TRBJ2-3, with 7 positions matching TRBD2. The CDR3 is CASRGLGGSADTQYF. The CDR3 DNA sequence: TGTGCCAGTAGAGGACTAGGAGGGTCCGCAGATACGCAGTATTTT.